The present entry profiles one T cell receptor (beta chain) with its context. Antigen: not known. This entry belongs to a study of shared clonotypes between healthy human individuals. Study information: Contributing individuals were a couple of females and three males aged 18 to 49.

Each subset's genomic DNA was shared equally among a number of immunoSEQ plates. Profiled with immunoSEQ multiplex PCR; TCRdb holds only in-frame clones, not every one. The profile shows a few hundred thousand clones, about 97% of them singletons. The study's findings and limits: The study found roughly 5% of naive CD4 clonotypes shared across four donors. Clonotype sharing levels among donors were expected to vary with sequencing depth.

The TCR comes from a woman in her twenties or thirties in good health. The specimen sequenced was naive CD4+ T cells sorted from blood. Subset noted: CD45RA+ positively selected.

The CDR3 sequence is CASSLVGQTYEQYF. CDR3 DNA sequence: TGCGCCAGCAGCTTGGTTGGACAGACCTACGAGCAGTACTTC. The V and J genes are TRBV5-1 and TRBJ2-7, with a tentative D call TRBD1 (6 bases). V was cut by 0 bases and J by 2 bases, with 9 bases left in between. Germline assignment: CDR1 SGHRS and CDR2 YFSETQ. The length of the CDR3 is 14 residues.